A selection of T cell receptor beta chains follows, all from one sample in a study of blood T cell repertoires in COVID-19. The assay was immunoSEQ multiplex PCR, and TCRdb's table has in-frame clones only and misses some. The sample shows more than 200,000 clones, more than 80% of them seen only once. The sample comprised peripheral blood. These receptor sequences come from a young man with COVID-19, enrolled during active disease. Both conserved end residues are part of each CDR3. A D gene is named only where the DNA matches it firmly. Size is stated for part of the rows, as once, few or many counts, or as a class when the clone is expanded.

abundance: -; j_gene: TRBJ1-5; len: 14; v_gene: TRBV4-2; d_gene: TRBD1; CDR3nt: TGTGCCAGCAGCTCGGGACAGAGCAATCAGCCCCAGCATTTT; CDR3aa: CASSSGQSNQPQHF
abundance: -; j_gene: TRBJ2-3; len: 13; v_gene: TRBV25-1; d_gene: -; CDR3nt: TGTGCCAGCAGTGAAATGGGGGGAGATACGCAGTATTTT; CDR3aa: CASSEMGGDTQYF
abundance: -; j_gene: TRBJ1-2; len: 14; v_gene: TRBV19; d_gene: -; CDR3nt: TGTGCCAGTAGTATTGGACACACTAACTATGGCTACACCTTC; CDR3aa: CASSIGHTNYGYTF
abundance: -; j_gene: TRBJ1-3; len: 14; v_gene: TRBV2; d_gene: -; CDR3nt: TGTGCCAGCAAAACGACTATTCTGGGAAACACCATATATTTT; CDR3aa: CASKTTILGNTIYF
abundance: -; j_gene: TRBJ2-5; len: 13; v_gene: TRBV12-3/TRBV12-4; d_gene: -; CDR3nt: TGTGCCAGCAGTTTCCGTCCCCAAGGGGCCCAGTACTTC; CDR3aa: CASSFRPQGAQYF
abundance: -; j_gene: TRBJ2-1; len: 15; v_gene: TRBV5-1; d_gene: TRBD2; CDR3nt: TGCGCCAGCAGCTTGGCGCCTAGCGGGAACAATGAGCAGTTCTTC; CDR3aa: CASSLAPSGNNEQFF
abundance: -; j_gene: TRBJ2-3; len: 14; v_gene: TRBV5-1; d_gene: TRBD2; CDR3nt: TGCGCCAGCAGCTTGGTAGCGGGTACCGGTTCGCAGTATTTT; CDR3aa: CASSLVAGTGSQYF
abundance: -; j_gene: TRBJ2-2; len: 18; v_gene: TRBV24-1; d_gene: TRBD1; CDR3nt: TGTGCCACCGGGAGGGCCACAGGGGGCGTATCGAACACCGGGGAGCTGTTTTTT; CDR3aa: CATGRATGGVSNTGELFF
abundance: -; j_gene: TRBJ2-7; len: 14; v_gene: TRBV6-2/TRBV6-3; d_gene: -; CDR3nt: TGTGCCAGCAACCCACAGGGTCCATATTACGAGCAGTACTTC; CDR3aa: CASNPQGPYYEQYF
abundance: -; j_gene: TRBJ2-5; len: 15; v_gene: TRBV14; d_gene: -; CDR3nt: TGTGCCAGCAGCCACATCCGGGTCGCTCAAGAGACCCAGTACTTC; CDR3aa: CASSHIRVAQETQYF
abundance: -; j_gene: TRBJ1-3; len: 15; v_gene: TRBV7-8; d_gene: -; CDR3nt: TGTGCCAGCAGCTTAATTACAGTTACTGGAAACACCATATATTTT; CDR3aa: CASSLITVTGNTIYF
abundance: once; j_gene: TRBJ2-7; len: 11; v_gene: TRBV5-1; d_gene: -; CDR3nt: TGCGCCAGCAGGCGCACCTACGAGCAGTACTTC; CDR3aa: CASRRTYEQYF
abundance: -; j_gene: TRBJ2-3; len: 17; v_gene: TRBV7-3; d_gene: -; CDR3nt: TGTGCCAGCAGCTTAAGGAAATCGGTGGGGCTCACAGATACGCAGTATTTT; CDR3aa: CASSLRKSVGLTDTQYF
abundance: -; j_gene: TRBJ1-2; len: 12; v_gene: TRBV19; d_gene: -; CDR3nt: TGTGCCAGTAGTTCACAGGGTAATGGCTACACCTTC; CDR3aa: CASSSQGNGYTF
abundance: -; j_gene: TRBJ2-2; len: 16; v_gene: TRBV2; d_gene: TRBD2; CDR3nt: TGTGCCATGACGACTAGCGGGACCGGGGGGACCGGGGAGCTGTTTTTT; CDR3aa: CAMTTSGTGGTGELFF
abundance: -; j_gene: TRBJ2-3; len: 15; v_gene: TRBV7-9; d_gene: TRBD2; CDR3nt: TGTGCCAGCAGCCCCGGGACTAGCGGCACAGATACGCAGTATTTT; CDR3aa: CASSPGTSGTDTQYF
abundance: -; j_gene: TRBJ2-2; len: 17; v_gene: TRBV4-1; d_gene: TRBD2; CDR3nt: TGCGCCAGCAGCTTAGATAGGGCTAGCGGGAGTTCCGGGGAGCTGTTTTTT; CDR3aa: CASSLDRASGSSGELFF
abundance: -; j_gene: TRBJ2-7; len: 17; v_gene: TRBV11-3; d_gene: TRBD2; CDR3nt: TGTGCCAGCAGCCCCCCACCGGGACTAGCGGCCCCCTACGAGCAGTACTTC; CDR3aa: CASSPPPGLAAPYEQYF
abundance: -; j_gene: TRBJ2-3; len: 19; v_gene: TRBV6-2/TRBV6-3; d_gene: TRBD2; CDR3nt: TGTGCCAGCAGTTACTCGAGGGCTAGCGGGGGGCTCAGCACAGATACGCAGTATTTT; CDR3aa: CASSYSRASGGLSTDTQYF
abundance: -; j_gene: TRBJ1-2; len: 15; v_gene: TRBV5-6; d_gene: TRBD1; CDR3nt: TGTGCCAGCAGCTTTCTCCCGGGACAGGGGGCAGGCTACACCTTC; CDR3aa: CASSFLPGQGAGYTF
abundance: -; j_gene: TRBJ1-1; len: 14; v_gene: TRBV29-1; d_gene: -; CDR3nt: TGCAGCGTTGAAGATTCTTACAGGAACACTGAAGCTTTCTTT; CDR3aa: CSVEDSYRNTEAFF
abundance: -; j_gene: TRBJ1-1; len: 15; v_gene: TRBV28; d_gene: TRBD1; CDR3nt: TGTGCCAGCAGTTTATTGGGACGTGCGCGGGACAGAGCTTTCTTT; CDR3aa: CASSLLGRARDRAFF
abundance: -; j_gene: TRBJ2-1; len: 15; v_gene: TRBV24-1; d_gene: TRBD1; CDR3nt: TGTGCCACCAGTGAACCCGAGACAGGGTTGGACGAGCAGTTCTTC; CDR3aa: CATSEPETGLDEQFF
abundance: -; j_gene: TRBJ2-7; len: 17; v_gene: TRBV7-2; d_gene: TRBD2; CDR3nt: TGTGCCAGCAGCCCAAACTCGGGACTAGCGGGGGGAAGGGAGCAGTACTTC; CDR3aa: CASSPNSGLAGGREQYF
abundance: -; j_gene: TRBJ1-1; len: 13; v_gene: TRBV28; d_gene: -; CDR3nt: TGTGCCAGCAGAAAACCGGCGGGAGCTGAGGCTTTCTTT; CDR3aa: CASRKPAGAEAFF
abundance: once; j_gene: TRBJ1-2; len: 13; v_gene: TRBV27; d_gene: TRBD1; CDR3nt: TGTGCCAGCAGTTTCCCAGGGGGCTTTGGCTACACCTTC; CDR3aa: CASSFPGGFGYTF
abundance: once; j_gene: TRBJ2-3; len: 18; v_gene: TRBV5-1; d_gene: TRBD2; CDR3nt: TGCGCCAGCAGCACCACCGGGACTAGCGGCGAAGGCACAGATACGCAGTATTTT; CDR3aa: CASSTTGTSGEGTDTQYF
abundance: -; j_gene: TRBJ2-6; len: 17; v_gene: TRBV6-2/TRBV6-3; d_gene: -; CDR3nt: TGTGCCAGCAGTTCGGACACCCCGGGCTCTGGGGCCAACGTCCTGACTTTC; CDR3aa: CASSSDTPGSGANVLTF
abundance: -; j_gene: TRBJ2-1; len: 13; v_gene: TRBV6-6; d_gene: TRBD1; CDR3nt: TGTGCCAGCCGCCGGGGGACAGGGGAAGAGCAGTTCTTC; CDR3aa: CASRRGTGEEQFF
abundance: -; j_gene: TRBJ1-5; len: 15; v_gene: TRBV6-5; d_gene: TRBD1; CDR3nt: TGTGCCAGCAGGCCCGGACAGGGGCCTAGGGAGCCCCAGCATTTT; CDR3aa: CASRPGQGPREPQHF
abundance: few; j_gene: TRBJ2-7; len: 14; v_gene: TRBV28; d_gene: TRBD2; CDR3nt: TGTGCCAGCAGTACCCCGGGACTAGCGGGAGTTGGTTACTTC; CDR3aa: CASSTPGLAGVGYF
abundance: -; j_gene: TRBJ2-7; len: 17; v_gene: TRBV5-4; d_gene: TRBD2; CDR3nt: TGTGCCAGCAGCCCGGGACTAGCGGGGGGGTACCCCTACGAGCAGTACTTC; CDR3aa: CASSPGLAGGYPYEQYF
abundance: -; j_gene: TRBJ2-4; len: 15; v_gene: TRBV6-4; d_gene: TRBD1; CDR3nt: TGTGCCAGCAGTGACTCAGCAGGGGGCTTCAACATTCAGTACTTC; CDR3aa: CASSDSAGGFNIQYF
abundance: -; j_gene: TRBJ1-2; len: 15; v_gene: TRBV7-3; d_gene: -; CDR3nt: TGTGCCAGCAGCTTGGACATCAGAGGAACCTATGGCTACACCTTC; CDR3aa: CASSLDIRGTYGYTF
abundance: -; j_gene: TRBJ1-2; len: 16; v_gene: TRBV28; d_gene: TRBD1; CDR3nt: TGTGCCAGCAGTACCCGGGACAGGGTAAAAATCTATGGCTACACCTTC; CDR3aa: CASSTRDRVKIYGYTF
abundance: once; j_gene: TRBJ2-3; len: 16; v_gene: TRBV19; d_gene: TRBD2; CDR3nt: TGTGCCAGTAGTATACGTGCTAGCGGGGGAACAGATACGCAGTATTTT; CDR3aa: CASSIRASGGTDTQYF
abundance: -; j_gene: TRBJ2-3; len: 15; v_gene: TRBV11-2; d_gene: TRBD2; CDR3nt: TGTGCCAGCAGATCTAGCGGGGGGGCGTGGGATACGCAGTATTTT; CDR3aa: CASRSSGGAWDTQYF
abundance: -; j_gene: TRBJ1-1; len: 15; v_gene: TRBV3-1/TRBV3-2; d_gene: -; CDR3nt: TGTGCCAGCAGCCGTGCATATTTGACCGCCGCGGAGGCTTTCTTT; CDR3aa: CASSRAYLTAAEAFF